This T cell receptor (beta chain) was recovered during a study of blood T cell repertoires in COVID-19. Study at large: Sample material is recorded as cDNA or gDNA derived from T cells, B-cell-depleted T cells, or PBMCs.

Measured with immunoSEQ multiplex PCR; TCRdb has only the in-frame clones, and not every one. The sample has nearly 350,000 clones, about nine tenths seen once. The CDR3 runs to 14 residues. Germline CDR1 KGHSH, CDR2 LQKENI. V was trimmed by 6 bases and J by 6 bases, leaving 16 bases between them. The specimen was peripheral blood. The chain recombines TRBV18 with TRBJ2-3, with D possibly being TRBD1 (6 bases). The clonotype originates from a woman in her forties or fifties with COVID-19, enrolled during active disease. The CDR3 region has the DNA TGTGCCAGCTCTTTTCAGGGGATACAGGATACGCAGTATTTT. This codes for CASSFQGIQDTQYF. Full variable domain (missing parts from reference TRBV18 and TRBJ2-3): NAGVMQNPRHLVRRRGQEARLRCSPMKGHSHVYWYRQLPEEGLKFMVYLQKENIIDESGMPKERFSAEFPKEGPSILRIQQVVRGDSAAYFCASSFQGIQDTQYFGPGTRLTVL.